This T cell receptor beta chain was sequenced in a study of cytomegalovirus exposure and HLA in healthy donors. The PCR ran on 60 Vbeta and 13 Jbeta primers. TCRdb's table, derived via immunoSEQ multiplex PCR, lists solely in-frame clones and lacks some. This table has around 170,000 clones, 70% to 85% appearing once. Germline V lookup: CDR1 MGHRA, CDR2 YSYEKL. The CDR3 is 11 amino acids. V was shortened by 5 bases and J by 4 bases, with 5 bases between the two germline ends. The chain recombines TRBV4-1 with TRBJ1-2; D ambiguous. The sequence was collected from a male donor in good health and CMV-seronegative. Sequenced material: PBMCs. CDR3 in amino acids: CASSAGYGYTF. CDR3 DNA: TGCGCCAGCAGCGCAGGCTATGGCTACACCTTC.